The 27 T cell receptor beta chains presented below share a single source sample, sequenced in a study of T-cell memory formation after mild COVID-19. TCRdb redid the calling of the 5' RACE reads with MiXCR, one entry per CDR3 protein. Of approximately 500,000 distinct CDR3 sequences in the sample, roughly 25% were seen once. The source material was PBMCs or a T cell subset sorted from them (not recorded which). Receptors were obtained from an adult woman who had mild COVID-19 (a few samples of this study predate the infection). Cell type and time point are not known.

In its sample, this clonotype was seen a few times. The gene calls are TRBV7-2 and TRBJ2-1; TRBD1 is a possible D gene (6 bases). CDR1 is SGHTA, CDR2 FQGNSA, per germline. This CDR3 region has 15 residues. Between the trimmed V and J ends, which lost 5 bases and 2 bases, there was a span of 13 bases. DNA for the CDR3: TGTGCCAGCAGCGACTCAGGGGCTACCTACAATGAGCAGTTCTTC. This sequence encodes CASSDSGATYNEQFF.

DNA for the CDR3: TGTGCCAGCAGCTTAGAAGCCAGTTTAAAAAACATTCAGTACTTC. The encoded protein is CASSLEASLKNIQYF. V gene TRBV7-2 combines with J gene TRBJ2-4; D is ambiguous. V shed 1 base and J shed 4 bases, with 11 bases lying between them. CDR1 and CDR2 (germline): SGHTA, FQGNSA. This CDR3 contains 15 residues. Full variable domain (remainder filled in from reference TRBV7-2 and TRBJ2-4): GAGVSQSPSNKVTEKGKDVELRCDPISGHTALYWYRQSLGQGLEFLIYFQGNSAPDKSGLPSDRFSAERTGGSVSTLTIQRTQQEDSAVYLCASSLEASLKNIQYFGAGTRLSVL.

This clonotype has just a few counts. The V gene is TRBV11-2, the J gene TRBJ2-5; tentatively, D is TRBD2 (5 bases). CDR1 is SGHAT and CDR2 is FQNNGV in the germline V gene. The CDR3 loop spans 15 amino acids. The V end lost 3 bases, the J end lost 3 bases, and 14 bases lay between the germline ends. CDR3 nucleotides: TGTGCCAGCAGCTTCACCGAGGGTTTTGAAGAGACCCAGTACTTC. Translated: CASSFTEGFEETQYF.

This clonotype was found a few times. The CDR3 bases are TGTGCCAGCAGCTTAGCCTATACAGAGACCGATGAGCAGTTCTTC. Translating gives CASSLAYTETDEQFF. V is TRBV7-9 and J is TRBJ2-1; D gene unclear. Germline CDR1 and CDR2: SEHNR and FQNEAQ (reference sequence). This CDR3 is built from 15 residues. Trimming took off 0 bases at V and 8 bases at J, with 14 bases between the two ends.

This clonotype was counted only a few times. The V and J genes are TRBV7-9 and TRBJ2-6; D is unclear. Trimming took 5 bases from V and 0 from J, leaving 8 bases between them. Germline V lookup: CDR1 SEHNR, CDR2 FQNEAQ (reference sequence). The CDR3 consists of 15 residues. CDR3 sequence (DNA): TGTGCCAGCAGCCCGCACAGCTCTGGGGCCAACGTCCTGACTTTC. This encodes CASSPHSSGANVLTF. Using reference TRBV7-9 and TRBJ2-6 for the parts outside the CDR3, the full variable domain is DTGVSQNPRHKITKRGQNVTFRCDPISEHNRLYWYRQTLGQGPEFLTYFQNEAQLEKSRLLSDRFSAERPKGSFSTLEIQRTEQGDSAMYLCASSPHSSGANVLTFGAGSRLTVL.

This clonotype has more than one count but fewer than ten. This sequence joins TRBV29-1 and TRBJ2-5; maybe TRBD1 (5 bases). Germline-derived CDR1 and CDR2 are SQVTM and ANQGSEA. The CDR3 is 13 amino acids. V was cut by 5 bases and J by 0 bases, with 10 bases left in between. The chain's CDR3 is CSVLGQNQETQYF. CDR3 DNA sequence: TGCAGCGTTTTGGGGCAGAACCAAGAGACCCAGTACTTC. The full variable domain, completed using reference TRBV29-1 and TRBJ2-5, is SAVISQKPSRDICQRGTSLTIQCQVDSQVTMMFWYRQQPGQSLTLIATANQGSEATYESGFVIDKFPISRPNLTFSTLTVSNMSPEDSSIYLCSVLGQNQETQYFGPGTRLLVL.

Comment on this clonotype: Sequence at one end of the junction differs from germline and may be a read error. This rearrangement joins TRBV20-1 to TRBJ2-1; TRBD2 might be the D (6 bases). The CDR3 has 13 residues. The germline V gene encodes CDR1 DFQATT and CDR2 SNEGSKA (reference sequence). The CDR3, as DNA: TGCAGTGCTCGAGACCTACTAGCTGAAGAGCAGTTCTTC. It translates to CSARDLLAEEQFF.

Many counts were recorded for this clonotype. The rearrangement uses TRBV7-9 and TRBJ2-7; TRBD1 is a possible D gene (7 bases). The CDR3 extends over 16 amino acids. The V and J ends lost 5 bases and 4 bases respectively, with 21 bases between them. Germline V gives CDR1 SEHNR, CDR2 FQNEAQ (reference sequence). The DNA of the CDR3 is TGTGCCAGCAGCCCTAAGGGGGCTTTGGAGGGGTACGAGCAGTACTTC. Translation: CASSPKGALEGYEQYF.

This clonotype was observed once. The chain links TRBV10-3 to TRBJ1-2; unclear D gene. V shed 0 bases and J shed 8 bases, with 13 bases lying between them. The V gene's germline CDR1 is ENHRY and CDR2 SYGVKD. The CDR3 is made up of 14 amino acids. CDR3 bases: TGTGCCATCAGTGAGTCGGCAGGACGTGGAGGCTACACCTTC. Translated: CAISESAGRGGYTF.

This clonotype was recorded a few times. CDR3 in amino acids: CASSSTSGEVSGELFF. The CDR3 coding sequence is TGTGCCAGCAGTTCGACTAGCGGGGAGGTTAGCGGGGAGCTGTTTTTT. The chain carries TRBV12-3 or TRBV12-4 and TRBJ2-2, with 11 bases aligning to TRBD2. J was trimmed by 7 bases and V by 4 bases; bases with no gene match: 8. The CDR3 has 16 amino acids.

The chain links TRBV7-9 to TRBJ2-2; D is unclear. V was pared by 4 bases and J by 4 bases, with 13 bases between. Germline V gene sequence: CDR1 SEHNR, CDR2 FQNEAQ (reference sequence). This CDR3 has 15 amino acids. The CDR3 nucleotides are TGTGCCAGCAGCTCCCTCTTAATTGGCACCGGGGAGCTGTTTTTT. Translating gives CASSSLLIGTGELFF.

This chain connects TRBV6-5 to TRBJ2-7; the match to TRBD1 covers 11 bases. This CDR3 has 20 amino acids. Germline CDR1 is MNHEY and CDR2 is SVGAGI. Germline trimming cut 2 bases from V and 2 bases from J; bases unmatched to any gene: 17. CDR3 sequence reads: CASSYGLRTGGQVRTYEQYF. DNA of the CDR3: TGTGCCAGCAGTTACGGTCTCCGGACAGGGGGCCAAGTAAGGACCTACGAGCAGTACTTC.

CDR3 sequence reads: CASSPGTDDNEQFF. For the CDR3, the DNA is TGTGCCAGCAGCCCAGGGACCGACGACAATGAGCAGTTCTTC. The chain uses TRBV5-4 and TRBJ2-1, with D perhaps being TRBD1 or TRBD2 (5 bases each). This CDR3 has 14 residues. Germline V gene data show CDR1 as SGHNT and CDR2 as YYREEE (reference sequence). Trimming removed 4 bases from V and 5 bases from J, with 13 bases in between.

This sequence joins TRBV5-5 and TRBJ1-5; 7 nucleotides line up with TRBD1. Germline V gene data show CDR1 as SGHKS and CDR2 as YYEKEE (reference sequence). V gave up 4 bases and J gave up 0 bases; unmatched junction bases: 4. The CDR3 runs to 15 residues. The DNA for the CDR3 is TGTGCCAGCAGCCAGACAGGGATTAGCAATCAGCCCCAGCATTTT. Residues: CASSQTGISNQPQHF.

In its sample, this clonotype was seen a few times. This chain connects TRBV7-3 to TRBJ2-1; TRBD1 agrees at 7 bases. This CDR3 comprises 14 residues. CDR1 is SGHTA, CDR2 FQGTGA, per germline. The J segment lost 8 bases and the V segment lost 4 bases, leaving 8 bases of the junction unmatched. The CDR3 sequence: CASSSGQVRDEQFF. The DNA of the CDR3 is TGTGCCAGCAGCTCAGGACAGGTCAGGGATGAGCAGTTCTTC.

The chain is built from TRBV29-1 and TRBJ1-1, with D perhaps matching TRBD1 (5 bases). V was shortened by 8 bases and J by 1 base, with 17 bases between the two germline ends. Germline CDR1 SQVTM, CDR2 ANQGSEA. CDR3 length: 14 amino acids. The CDR3 protein is CSLKAGRGNTEAFF. The DNA of the CDR3 is TGCAGCCTTAAGGCGGGACGCGGGAACACTGAAGCTTTCTTT.

This clonotype was seen repeatedly, ten times or more. This clone may be a read error of a much larger clone one base away. The V call is TRBV7-6, the J call TRBJ2-3; D is uncertain. The CDR3 has 12 amino acids. CDR1 is SGHVS and CDR2 is FNYEAQ in the germline V gene. V was clipped by 1 base and J by 4 bases, with 3 bases between them. The CDR3 sequence: CASSLVPDTQYF. For the CDR3, the DNA is TGTGCCAGCAGCTTAGTACCAGATACGCAGTATTTT. Based on the CDR3 plus reference TRBV7-6 and TRBJ2-3, the full variable domain is GAGVSQSPRYKVTKRGQDVALRCDPISGHVSLYWYRQALGQGPEFLTYFNYEAQQDKSGLPNDRFSAERPEGSISTLTIQRTEQRDSAMYRCASSLVPDTQYFGPGTRLTVL.

This clonotype was seen more than once but under ten times. The chain employs TRBV7-9 and TRBJ2-1; either TRBD1 or TRBD2 may fit D (6 bases each). The length of the CDR3 is 17 residues. The germline V gene has CDR1 SEHNR and CDR2 FQNEAQ (reference sequence). V was cut by 5 bases and J by 9 bases, with 26 bases left in between. CDR3 coding DNA: TGTGCCAGCAGCCCCAGAACAGGGACGCCTGAAGCGGGTGAGCAGTTCTTC. Residues: CASSPRTGTPEAGEQFF.

This clonotype was seen more than once but under ten times. The chain is built from TRBV15 and TRBJ2-1; D may be TRBD2 (6 bases). The CDR3 consists of 15 residues. From germline, CDR1 is LNHNV and CDR2 YYDKDF (reference sequence). V dropped 0 bases and J dropped 2 bases, with 8 bases sitting between them. DNA of the CDR3: TGTGCCACCAGCAGAGAGCGGGGCACCTACAATGAGCAGTTCTTC. Its translation is CATSRERGTYNEQFF.

In this sample, this clonotype turned up a few times. The CDR3 is CAWSSSGGALEQFF. The CDR3 DNA reads as TGTGCCTGGAGTTCTAGCGGGGGGGCCCTTGAGCAGTTCTTC. V usage is TRBV30 and J usage is TRBJ2-1; 12 bases fit TRBD2. Germline loops: CDR1 GTSNPN, CDR2 SVGIG (reference sequence). The CDR3 runs 14 residues. Trimming at V came to 2 bases and at J to 9 bases, leaving 5 bases not matched to a gene.

The rearrangement uses TRBV18 and TRBJ2-7; a possible D gene is TRBD2 (6 bases). This CDR3 is 19 amino acids long. V was pared by 2 bases and J by 0 bases, with 23 bases between. CDR1 is KGHSH and CDR2 is LQKENI in the germline V gene. The CDR3 nucleotides read TGTGCCAGCTCACCATACGTGCAGGGAGGTTTGGACTACTCCTACGAGCAGTACTTC. Protein: CASSPYVQGGLDYSYEQYF. Full variable domain (outside the CDR3, taken from reference TRBV18 and TRBJ2-7): NAGVMQNPRHLVRRRGQEARLRCSPMKGHSHVYWYRQLPEEGLKFMVYLQKENIIDESGMPKERFSAEFPKEGPSILRIQQVVRGDSAAYFCASSPYVQGGLDYSYEQYFGPGTRLTVT.

This clonotype was counted between two and nine times. V is TRBV2 and J is TRBJ2-7; D perhaps matches TRBD1 (5 bases). Germline CDR1 reads SNHLY; CDR2 reads FYNNEI. The CDR3 is 15 amino acids. Between the trimmed V and J ends, which lost 0 bases and 3 bases, there was a span of 12 bases. CDR3 sequence reads: CASSEALGQIYEQYF. In DNA form, the CDR3 reads TGTGCCAGCAGTGAAGCCCTGGGGCAAATCTACGAGCAGTACTTC.

The CDR3 coding sequence is TGTGCCAGCAGCTTAGACCGGCTCGGGATGCAGTTCTTC. The encoded protein is CASSLDRLGMQFF. This sequence joins TRBV7-8 and TRBJ2-1; D perhaps matches TRBD2 (5 bases). CDR3 length: 13 residues. Deletions cut 1 base from V and 12 bases from J, with 13 bases between. Germline assignment: CDR1 SGHVS and CDR2 FQNEAQ.

V gene TRBV12-3 or TRBV12-4 combines with J gene TRBJ2-7; 7 positions agree with TRBD1. This CDR3 comprises 14 residues. J was trimmed by 3 bases and V by 3 bases; bases with no gene match: 5. The CDR3, as DNA: TGTGCCAGCAGTTTGACAGGGTCTGGCTACGAGCAGTACTTC. Its translation: CASSLTGSGYEQYF.

The chain is built from TRBV6-2 or TRBV6-3 and TRBJ2-2; possibly TRBD2 for D (5 bases). V was pared by 8 bases and J by 3 bases, with 13 bases between. The CDR3 totals 14 residues. Germline V gives CDR1 MNHEY, CDR2 SVGEGT. DNA of the CDR3: TGTGCCAGCGCCCCTAGCACCTACACCGGGGAGCTGTTTTTT. Residues: CASAPSTYTGELFF.

This clonotype was counted a few times. This rearrangement joins TRBV11-2 to TRBJ2-1, with D hard to call. The CDR3 sequence is 16 residues long. Germline V gene data show CDR1 as SGHAT and CDR2 as FQNNGV. The V gene lost 0 bases and the J gene lost 3 bases, with 12 bases spanning the gap. CDR3 nucleotide sequence: TGTGCCAGCAGCTTAGAGCCCTCTCCCTACTACAATGAGCAGTTCTTC. This sequence encodes CASSLEPSPYYNEQFF. Combining the CDR3 with reference TRBV11-2 and TRBJ2-1 gives the whole variable domain EAGVAQSPRYKIIEKRQSVAFWCNPISGHATLYWYQQILGQGPKLLIQFQNNGVVDDSQLPKDRFSAERLKGVDSTLKIQPAKLEDSAVYLCASSLEPSPYYNEQFFGPGTRLTVL.

V usage is TRBV6-5 and J usage is TRBJ1-1, with 10 positions matching TRBD1. This CDR3 spans 15 amino acids. CDR1 and CDR2 from the germline V gene are MNHEY and SVGAGI. The J segment lost 1 base and the V segment lost 6 bases, leaving 5 bases of the junction unmatched. The CDR3 sequence is CASSPDRGRNTEAFF. The CDR3 nucleotides are TGTGCCAGCAGCCCCGACAGGGGGCGGAACACTGAAGCTTTCTTT.